This T cell receptor (beta chain) was retrieved from a study of early T cells in non-severe SARS-CoV-2 infection. On the study more broadly: Sequenced bulk RNA came from whole blood that was unsorted, and chains were unpaired.

This clonotype was found a few times. V was clipped by 4 bases and J by 1 base, with 9 bases between them. Germline CDR1 and CDR2: SGHRS and YFSETQ. This CDR3 region has 14 residues. Tagging with unique molecular identifiers was applied to individual cDNA molecules. One entry per CDR3 protein, called by TCRdb with MiXCR from the 5' RACE reads. This repertoire shows about 98,000 distinct CDR3 sequences, approximately 15% found once; its top ten account for over 6.5%. The receptor's source is an adult who was a healthcare worker with PCR-confirmed SARS-CoV-2 infection or an uninfected control (not recorded which). Sequences were obtained from whole blood. J is TRBJ1-5 and V is TRBV5-1, with a weak D call TRBD1 (6 bases). DNA for the CDR3: TGCGCCAGCAGCCAAACAGGGAGCAATCAGCCCCAGCATTTT. Its protein is CASSQTGSNQPQHF. The entire variable domain, with the rest obtained from reference TRBV5-1 and TRBJ1-5, is as follows: KAGVTQTPRYLIKTRGQQVTLSCSPISGHRSVSWYQQTPGQGLQFLFEYFSETQRNKGNFPGRFSGRQFSNSRSEMNVSTLELGDSALYLCASSQTGSNQPQHFGDGTRLSIL.